Following are 29 T cell receptor beta chains from one sample sequenced in a study of response to subunit inactivated influenza vaccine. MiXCR, applied by TCRdb to the RT-PCR reads, yields one record per CDR3 protein. The data contain about 570,000 distinct CDR3 sequences, approximately 10% of them singletons. This sample also belongs to another study, concerning T cells expressing NK-cell markers. Per that paper: The authors generated TCR beta cDNA through 5'RACE template switching with UMIs.

The source was PBMCs from blood, collected on the day of vaccination. Receptors were obtained from a man aged 45-65 years who received an inactivated influenza vaccine.

CDR3 sequence reads: CASSLGAGDFNEQFF. DNA for the CDR3: TGTGCCAGCAGCTTAGGGGCGGGAGACTTTAATGAGCAGTTCTTC. J is TRBJ2-1 and V is TRBV7-2; 7 bases match TRBD2. Germline V gene sequence: CDR1 SGHTA, CDR2 FQGNSA. CDR3 size: 15 residues. Losses at the gene ends were 1 base for V and 7 bases for J; bases not matched to a gene: 7. Supplemented by reference TRBV7-2 and TRBJ2-1, the full variable domain reads GAGVSQSPSNKVTEKGKDVELRCDPISGHTALYWYRQSLGQGLEFLIYFQGNSAPDKSGLPSDRFSAERTGGSVSTLTIQRTQQEDSAVYLCASSLGAGDFNEQFFGPGTRLTVL.

This clonotype was seen a few times. The chain has TRBV12-3 or TRBV12-4 and TRBJ1-3; possibly TRBD1 for D (6 bases). The CDR3 runs 15 residues. Trimming cost V 5 bases and J 9 bases, with 20 bases left between them. As DNA, the CDR3 is TGTGCCAGCAGTCCGTCGGACAGACAGTACGCCACCATATATTTT. This codes for CASSPSDRQYATIYF.

The genes are TRBV12-3 or TRBV12-4 and TRBJ2-7, with 9 nucleotides matching TRBD1. The V gene end was trimmed by 3 bases and the J gene end by 5 bases; junction bases not matched to a gene: 14. This CDR3 has 17 amino acids. CDR3 sequence: CASSFLFRTGQGDEQYF. CDR3 DNA: TGTGCCAGCAGTTTTTTGTTCCGTACGGGACAGGGCGACGAGCAGTACTTC.

In its sample, this clonotype was seen a few times. The genes are TRBV5-1 and TRBJ2-7; 10 bases line up with TRBD2. Trimming cost V 3 bases and J 1 base; bases outside gene matches: 4. The CDR3 length is 15 residues. Germline assignment: CDR1 SGHRS and CDR2 YFSETQ. CDR3 DNA: TGCGCCAGCAGCTATAGCGGGGGGCAGTCCTACGAGCAGTACTTC. It codes for CASSYSGGQSYEQYF.

This clonotype was detected ten times or more. The J gene is TRBJ1-1, the V gene TRBV5-1; TRBD1 is a possible D gene (5 bases). Deletions cut 0 bases from V and 5 bases from J, with 14 bases between. This CDR3 is 15 amino acids long. The germline V gene has CDR1 SGHRS and CDR2 YFSETQ. Here the CDR3 reads CASSLGRRGSTEAFF. CDR3 DNA: TGCGCCAGCAGCTTGGGCCGACGGGGGTCGACTGAAGCTTTCTTT.

This chain uses TRBV7-2 with TRBJ2-7; D is possibly TRBD2 (5 bases). CDR1 is SGHTA, CDR2 FQGNSA, per germline. The ends were cut back, 1 base at V and 4 bases at J, with 11 bases in the middle. This CDR3 has 14 residues. The CDR3 region is CASSLDGLRYEQYF. CDR3 coding DNA: TGTGCCAGCAGCTTAGATGGACTCCGGTACGAGCAGTACTTC. Based on the CDR3 plus reference TRBV7-2 and TRBJ2-7, the full variable domain is GAGVSQSPSNKVTEKGKDVELRCDPISGHTALYWYRQSLGQGLEFLIYFQGNSAPDKSGLPSDRFSAERTGGSVSTLTIQRTQQEDSAVYLCASSLDGLRYEQYFGPGTRLTVT.

This chain joins TRBV2 and TRBJ1-3; D remains ambiguous. Germline CDR1 is SNHLY and CDR2 is FYNNEI. This CDR3 spans 14 amino acids. V was clipped by 3 bases and J by 4 bases, with 10 bases between them. The CDR3 nucleotides read TGTGCCAGCAGTGAGGGCATGCGGGGAAACACCATATATTTT. Encoded protein: CASSEGMRGNTIYF.

This clonotype was recorded once. The V and J genes are TRBV5-5 and TRBJ2-3, with D perhaps TRBD1 or TRBD2 (5 bases each). Germline CDR1 is SGHKS and CDR2 is YYEKEE (reference sequence). Deletions cut 4 bases from V and 2 bases from J, with 17 bases between. This CDR3 region has 16 residues. CDR3 in amino acids: CASSLGAGTNTDTQYF. The CDR3 bases are TGTGCCAGCAGCCTCGGAGCCGGGACGAACACAGATACGCAGTATTTT. Drawing the rest from reference TRBV5-5 and TRBJ2-3, the complete variable domain is DAGVTQSPTHLIKTRGQQVTLRCSPISGHKSVSWYQQVLGQGPQFIFQYYEKEERGRGNFPDRFSARQFPNYSSELNVNALLLGDSALYLCASSLGAGTNTDTQYFGPGTRLTVL.

The chain links TRBV5-6 to TRBJ1-5; D unresolved. CDR1 is SGHDT, CDR2 YYEEEE, per germline. The CDR3 totals 12 residues. V lost 2 bases, J lost 7 bases, and 7 bases lay in between. The CDR3 DNA reads TGTGCCAGCAGCTTCCGTGAGCAGCCCCAGCATTTT. It codes for CASSFREQPQHF.

This rearrangement joins TRBV3-1 to TRBJ2-7, with TRBD2 matching over 11 bases. Per the germline V gene, CDR1 is LGHDT and CDR2 is YNNKEL (reference sequence). This CDR3 spans 16 amino acids. The trim removed 1 base at V and 4 bases at J, leaving 6 bases unmatched. CDR3 bases: TGTGCCAGCAGCCAAGTTCCGGGACTAGCGGCTTACGAGCAGTACTTC. Encoded protein: CASSQVPGLAAYEQYF.

This clonotype has more than one count but fewer than ten. The chain recombines TRBV5-1 with TRBJ2-2; D gene uncertain. The CDR3 extends over 14 amino acids. Germline V gene data show CDR1 as SGHRS and CDR2 as YFSETQ. V was trimmed by 4 bases and J by 5 bases, leaving 12 bases between them. This CDR3 is CASSPTAVTGELFF. As DNA, the CDR3 is TGCGCCAGCAGCCCAACCGCGGTGACCGGGGAGCTGTTTTTT.

This chain connects TRBV6-2 or TRBV6-3 to TRBJ2-7, with D perhaps TRBD1 (6 bases). CDR1 is MNHEY, CDR2 SVGEGT, per germline. The length of the CDR3 is 14 residues. V dropped 6 bases and J dropped 1 base, with 13 bases sitting between them. The CDR3 DNA is TGTGCCAGCAGAAAAAACAGGGAATCCTACGAGCAGTACTTC. It codes for CASRKNRESYEQYF.

This clonotype was observed a single time. The chain employs TRBV4-3 and TRBJ1-2, with D possibly TRBD1 on 5 matching bases. Trimming shortened V by 0 bases and J by 7 bases, and 12 bases separated the two germline ends. The germline V gene has CDR1 LGHNA and CDR2 YSLEER. CDR3 length: 14 amino acids. The CDR3 sequence is CASSQDGQGGGYTF. The CDR3 nucleotides read TGCGCCAGCAGCCAAGACGGCCAGGGAGGTGGCTACACCTTC.

The CDR3 DNA follows: TGTGCCAGCAGCCCTATCGGGGGGCCTCAGCCCCAGCATTTT. Amino acid sequence: CASSPIGGPQPQHF. V usage is TRBV11-2 and J usage is TRBJ1-5; D might be TRBD1 (6 bases). The CDR3 runs to 14 residues. V shed 5 bases and J shed 6 bases, with 14 bases lying between them. Germline values: CDR1 SGHAT, CDR2 FQNNGV.

This chain links TRBV5-1 with TRBJ2-2; unclear D gene. V was cut by 4 bases and J by 6 bases, with 10 bases left in between. The CDR3 has 13 residues. CDR1 and CDR2 from the germline V gene are SGHRS and YFSETQ. CDR3 nucleotide sequence: TGCGCCAGCAGCCGGGCGGCAGCCGGGGAGCTGTTTTTT. This sequence encodes CASSRAAAGELFF.

V and J are TRBV4-3 and TRBJ2-7, with TRBD2 identical over 7 bases. CDR1 is LGHNA and CDR2 is YSLEER in the germline V gene. V lost 3 bases to trimming and J lost 6 bases; unmatched junction nucleotides: 14. CDR3 length: 16 residues. CDR3 coding DNA: TGCGCCAGCAGCCACGGAAGGATAGACGGGAGGTCCGAGCAGTACTTC. Amino acid sequence: CASSHGRIDGRSEQYF.

There are a few counts of this clonotype. The chain links TRBV28 to TRBJ1-5, with D perhaps TRBD1 (5 bases). The CDR3 has 14 residues. CDR1 MDHEN and CDR2 SYDVKM come from the germline V gene. V lost 1 base and J 3 bases, leaving 7 bases between the germline ends. Written as DNA, the CDR3 is TGTGCCAGCAGTTTATCAGGGTACAATCAGCCCCAGCATTTT. Protein: CASSLSGYNQPQHF.

This clonotype was detected a few times. J is TRBJ2-5 and V is TRBV12-3 or TRBV12-4, with 7 bases aligning to TRBD1. The CDR3 covers 16 residues. V shed 1 base and J 1 base; nucleotides not matched to a gene: 6. The CDR3 protein is CASSLGTTGFQETQYF. The CDR3 DNA reads as TGTGCCAGCAGTTTAGGGACGACAGGGTTCCAAGAGACCCAGTACTTC.

The table lists this clonotype with a few counts. The chain carries TRBV29-1 and TRBJ2-7, with D perhaps TRBD1 (6 bases). The CDR3 has 13 residues. Trimming shortened V by 6 bases and J by 3 bases, and 15 bases separated the two germline ends. The germline gives CDR1 SQVTM, CDR2 ANQGSEA. The CDR3 DNA reads as TGCAGCGTGGACGCCGGCAGGGGCTACGAGCAGTACTTC. Encoded protein: CSVDAGRGYEQYF.

There are a few counts of this clonotype. The chain combines TRBV6-1 with TRBJ2-7; D ambiguous. The CDR3 has 15 amino acids. V gave up 6 bases and J gave up 5 bases, with 20 bases separating them. From germline, CDR1 is MNHNS and CDR2 SASEGT. CDR3 residues: CASRNLGPLRNEQYF. CDR3 DNA: TGTGCCAGCAGGAACCTAGGGCCCCTGAGGAACGAGCAGTACTTC.

The chain carries TRBV4-3 and TRBJ2-7; weak D call: TRBD1 (6 bases). Germline V lookup: CDR1 LGHNA, CDR2 YSLEER. The CDR3 covers 16 residues. Trimming removed 1 base from V and 1 base from J, with 14 bases in between. CDR3 coding DNA: TGCGCCAGCAGCCAAGTAGAAGGGGGACCTTCCTACGAGCAGTACTTC. Its translation: CASSQVEGGPSYEQYF.

The chain joins TRBV20-1 to TRBJ2-7; D may match TRBD1 or TRBD2 (5 bases each). Germline CDR1 reads DFQATT; CDR2 reads SNEGSKA (reference sequence). There are 13 residues in the CDR3. Trimming stripped 8 bases from V and 0 bases from J, with 14 bases between. For the CDR3, the DNA is TGCAGTCCCAGAGGGGACCTCTCCTACGAGCAGTACTTC. Its translation: CSPRGDLSYEQYF.

This clonotype was detected a few times. V usage is TRBV4-1 and J usage is TRBJ2-3; possible D gene TRBD1, 6 bases. Germline V gives CDR1 MGHRA, CDR2 YSYEKL. This CDR3 comprises 16 residues. Between the trimmed V and J ends, which lost 0 bases and 1 base, there was a span of 11 bases. CDR3 amino acids: CASSQDWPGGTDTQYF. Here the CDR3 DNA reads TGCGCCAGCAGCCAAGACTGGCCAGGGGGCACAGATACGCAGTATTTT.

The J gene is TRBJ2-1, the V gene TRBV18; TRBD1 matches at 7 bases. CDR3 length equals 14 residues. The V gene end was trimmed by 3 bases and the J gene end by 2 bases; junction bases not matched to a gene: 1. Germline V CDR1 and CDR2: KGHSH, LQKENI. CDR3 sequence (DNA): TGTGCCAGCTCACCGGGACAGACCTACAATGAGCAGTTCTTC. Translated: CASSPGQTYNEQFF.

In this sample, this clonotype turned up a few times. The CDR3 DNA reads as TGTGCCAGCAGCCCGGGGACTAGCGGGCCTTCACGAAATACGCAGTATTTT. Translation: CASSPGTSGPSRNTQYF. The chain couples TRBV7-9 to TRBJ2-3, with 12 bases matching TRBD2. The CDR3 spans 17 residues. The germline gives CDR1 SEHNR, CDR2 FQNEAQ (reference sequence). The trim removed 5 bases at V and 7 bases at J, leaving 13 bases unmatched.

This clonotype was seen only a few times. This sequence joins TRBV7-2 and TRBJ2-3; 14 nucleotides agree with TRBD2. Germline V lookup: CDR1 SGHTA, CDR2 FQGNSA. J was trimmed by 5 bases and V by 5 bases; bases with no gene match: 6. This CDR3 region has 16 residues. The CDR3 sequence is CASSAGLAGGRDTQYF. The CDR3 DNA reads TGTGCCAGCAGCGCAGGACTAGCGGGGGGACGAGATACGCAGTATTTT.

J is TRBJ2-6 and V is TRBV30; no firm D call. This CDR3 region has 15 residues. Trimming took off 1 base at V and 0 bases at J, with 7 bases between the two ends. Germline V gene lookup returns CDR1 GTSNPN and CDR2 SVGIG (reference sequence). DNA for the CDR3: TGTGCCTGGAGTGGACCCAGCTCTGGGGCCAACGTCCTGACTTTC. Its translation: CAWSGPSSGANVLTF. Combining the CDR3 with reference TRBV30 and TRBJ2-6 gives the whole variable domain SQTIHQWPATLVQPVGSPLSLECTVEGTSNPNLYWYRQAAGRGLQLLFYSVGIGQISSEVPQNLSASRPQDRQFILSSKKLLLSDSGFYLCAWSGPSSGANVLTFGAGSRLTVL.

This clonotype came up many times. The chain joins TRBV7-8 to TRBJ2-1; D is undetermined. CDR1 and CDR2 from the germline V gene are SGHVS and FQNEAQ. The CDR3 runs 15 residues. V lost 6 bases, J lost 4 bases, and 16 bases lay in between. Here the CDR3 DNA reads TGTGCCAGCAGTTCCGTAGAGGTGAGGTACAATGAGCAGTTCTTC. This sequence encodes CASSSVEVRYNEQFF.

Written as DNA, the CDR3 is TGCAGTGCTAGAAGGGCAGGGGGTAAAGAGACCCAGTACTTC. It translates to CSARRAGGKETQYF. This sequence joins TRBV20-1 and TRBJ2-5; 7 bases align to TRBD1. CDR3 size: 14 residues. Germline values: CDR1 DFQATT, CDR2 SNEGSKA (reference sequence). With V trimmed by 2 bases and J by 3 bases, 6 bases remained unmatched.